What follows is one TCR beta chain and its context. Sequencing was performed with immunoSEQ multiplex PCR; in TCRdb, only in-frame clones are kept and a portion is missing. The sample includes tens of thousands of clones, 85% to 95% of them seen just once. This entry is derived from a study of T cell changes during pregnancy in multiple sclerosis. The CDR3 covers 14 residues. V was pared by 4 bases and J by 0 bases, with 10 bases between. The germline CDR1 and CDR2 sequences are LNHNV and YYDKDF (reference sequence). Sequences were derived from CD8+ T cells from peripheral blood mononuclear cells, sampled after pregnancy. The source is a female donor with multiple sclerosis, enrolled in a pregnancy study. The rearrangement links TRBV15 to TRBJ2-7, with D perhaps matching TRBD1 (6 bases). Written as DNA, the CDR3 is TGTGCCACCAGCATAACAGGGTTCTCCTACGAGCAGTACTTC. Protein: CATSITGFSYEQYF.